This T cell receptor (beta chain) was profiled in a study of blood T cell repertoires in COVID-19. Across the whole study: Samples of COVID-19 (acute and convalescent) were obtained from the United States, Italy and Spain. PBMCs, B-cell-depleted T cells, or T cells provided the cDNA or gDNA that made up the material.

In the authors' workflow: Reference gene primer amplification yielded estimated nucleated cell counts. Sequencing was performed with immunoSEQ multiplex PCR; in TCRdb, only in-frame clones are kept and a portion is missing. Clone size and V and J calls were adopted from that table, with D and trimming inferred from the DNA. The table lists roughly 140,000 clones, under 90% of them singletons. Unmatched junction bases numbered 6, after V lost 3 bases and J lost 6 bases. The germline gives CDR1 MNHEY, CDR2 SMNVEV (reference sequence). The CDR3 is 14 residues long. Sequencing was done on a sample of peripheral blood. This receptor was identified in a man in his sixties with acute or convalescent COVID-19. The V gene is TRBV27, the J gene TRBJ1-2; 8 nucleotides match TRBD1. This CDR3 reads CASSFSDRVNGYTF. CDR3 sequence (DNA): TGTGCCAGCAGTTTTTCGGACAGGGTCAATGGCTACACCTTC.